These T cell receptor beta chains were read from a single sample in a study of OX40 agonist ivuxolimab in advanced cancers. Only in-frame clones appear in the TCRdb table, and some are missing; sequencing was by immunoSEQ multiplex PCR. In the table there are about 96,000 clones, 90% of which are singletons. The source material was CD4+ or CD8+ T cells sorted from blood, sampled in a trial of the OX40 agonist ivuxolimab. These receptors were obtained from an adult with an advanced solid tumor such as melanoma, head and neck, liver or kidney cancer. Both conserved end residues are part of each CDR3. A D gene is named only where the DNA matches it firmly.

V,J,D,CDR3,DNA
TRBV7-6,TRBJ1-1,NA,CASSLDTGYNTEAFF,TGTGCCAGCAGCTTGGATACAGGTTACAACACTGAAGCTTTCTTT
TRBV7-8,TRBJ2-3,NA,CASSLAGAAHTQYF,TGTGCCAGCAGCTTAGCCGGGGCGGCCCACACGCAGTATTTT
TRBV6-6,TRBJ1-1,NA,CASRPGEVNTEAFF,TGTGCCAGCCGCCCCGGGGAAGTGAACACTGAAGCTTTCTTT
TRBV19,TRBJ2-7,NA,CASSTLFGGLSDEQYF,TGTGCCAGTAGTACCCTCTTCGGGGGGCTGTCAGACGAGCAGTACTTC
TRBV11-3,TRBJ2-2,TRBD2,CASSLSGTSGTGELFF,TGTGCCAGCAGCTTATCCGGGACTAGCGGGACCGGGGAGCTGTTTTTT
TRBV7-2,TRBJ2-7,NA,CASSLVGGYEQYF,TGTGCCAGCAGCTTAGTCGGAGGTTACGAGCAGTACTTC
TRBV18,TRBJ2-3,TRBD2,CASPGGGRTDTQYF,TGTGCCAGCCCAGGCGGGGGACGCACAGATACGCAGTATTTT
TRBV16,TRBJ1-5,NA,CASRNRAGQPQHF,TGTGCCAGCCGGAACAGGGCGGGTCAGCCCCAGCATTTT
TRBV19,TRBJ2-2,NA,CASSPLGNTGELFF,TGTGCCAGTAGTCCGCTGGGGAACACCGGGGAGCTGTTTTTT
TRBV9,TRBJ2-3,NA,CASSLGGGTGTDTQYF,TGTGCCAGCAGCTTAGGGGGCGGGACTGGCACAGATACGCAGTATTTT
TRBV7-2,TRBJ1-5,NA,CASSSLGGRFSPQHF,TGTGCCAGCAGCTCATTGGGGGGGCGCTTCAGTCCCCAGCATTTT
TRBV11-3,TRBJ2-2,NA,CASSLGGVVGELFF,TGTGCCAGCAGCTTAGGGGGAGTAGTCGGGGAGCTGTTTTTT
TRBV28,TRBJ2-1,TRBD1,CASSEMKQGGNEQFF,TGTGCCAGCAGCGAAATGAAACAGGGGGGCAATGAGCAGTTCTTC
TRBV6-5,TRBJ1-2,NA,CASSYSPGVGGYTF,TGTGCCAGCAGTTACTCGCCCGGGGTTGGTGGCTACACCTTC
TRBV25-1,TRBJ2-1,NA,CASSEYTGASYNEQFF,TGTGCCAGCAGTGAATATACAGGTGCCTCCTACAATGAGCAGTTCTTC
TRBV5-1,TRBJ1-1,NA,CASSWTEGTEAFF,TGCGCCAGCAGCTGGACCGAGGGCACTGAAGCTTTCTTT
TRBV25-1,TRBJ2-1,NA,CASSTTSSYNEQFF,TGTGCCAGCAGTACAACGAGCTCCTACAATGAGCAGTTCTTC
TRBV6-1,TRBJ2-7,TRBD2,CASSDYGLAGGTGEQYF,TGTGCCAGCAGTGACTACGGACTAGCGGGAGGCACGGGGGAGCAGTACTTC
TRBV25-1,TRBJ1-3,NA,CASGSSGNTIYF,TGTGCCAGCGGGTCCTCTGGAAACACCATATATTTT